This is a list of T cell receptor beta chains from one sample in a study of T cells in Graves' hyperthyroidism and ophthalmopathy. TCRdb re-derived calls from the multiplex PCR reads in MiXCR, one entry per CDR3 protein. Of approximately 300,000 distinct CDR3 sequences in the sample, 15% to 20% were seen once. The specimen was blood. The receptors shown here come from a man aged 25 to 45 with Graves' hyperthyroidism. Each CDR3 is given with its conserved first and last residue. The order of the fields is J gene, CDR3 length, V gene, clone size, CDR3 protein. The listing skips clone size in some rows; elsewhere it reads once, few, many or a size class.

j_gene: TRBJ2-7
len: 10
v_gene: TRBV20-1
abundance: NA
CDR3aa: CSAPLYEQYF

j_gene: TRBJ2-2
len: 14
v_gene: TRBV7-3
abundance: NA
CDR3aa: CASSRGLADGELFF

j_gene: TRBJ1-5
len: 16
v_gene: TRBV28
abundance: many
CDR3aa: CASSLWGSRSNQPQHF

j_gene: TRBJ1-5
len: 13
v_gene: TRBV6-1
abundance: many
CDR3aa: CASSTRQDQPQHF

j_gene: TRBJ2-5
len: 15
v_gene: TRBV5-4
abundance: NA
CDR3aa: CASSPSGRARETQYF

j_gene: TRBJ1-5
len: 13
v_gene: TRBV28
abundance: many
CDR3aa: CASRTGGYQPQHF

j_gene: TRBJ2-2
len: 15
v_gene: TRBV11-2
abundance: NA
CDR3aa: CASSFAIRSTGELFF

j_gene: TRBJ1-2
len: 13
v_gene: TRBV5-1
abundance: few
CDR3aa: CASSLASNYGYTF

j_gene: TRBJ2-1
len: 13
v_gene: TRBV29-1
abundance: NA
CDR3aa: CSVHGPGQREQFF

j_gene: TRBJ2-5
len: 15
v_gene: TRBV7-8
abundance: few
CDR3aa: CASSIALQDKETQYF

j_gene: TRBJ2-3
len: 17
v_gene: TRBV12-5
abundance: many
CDR3aa: CASGLASGRARTDTQYF

j_gene: TRBJ2-5
len: 14
v_gene: TRBV20-1
abundance: few
CDR3aa: CSARSWDKQETQYF

j_gene: TRBJ1-5
len: 11
v_gene: TRBV2
abundance: many
CDR3aa: CASRVDQPQHF

j_gene: TRBJ2-2
len: 15
v_gene: TRBV18
abundance: NA
CDR3aa: CASSPTSASTGELFF

j_gene: TRBJ2-1
len: 14
v_gene: TRBV29-1
abundance: NA
CDR3aa: CSVLGQEAYNEQFF

j_gene: TRBJ2-5
len: 13
v_gene: TRBV7-9
abundance: many
CDR3aa: CASSPPGEETQYF

j_gene: TRBJ2-2
len: 15
v_gene: TRBV27
abundance: few
CDR3aa: CASRPLSINTGELFF

j_gene: TRBJ2-3
len: 17
v_gene: TRBV5-1
abundance: NA
CDR3aa: CASSLGQGAPSTDTQYF

j_gene: TRBJ2-7
len: 15
v_gene: TRBV6-1
abundance: many
CDR3aa: CASRVGRVGDYEQYF

j_gene: TRBJ2-3
len: 14
v_gene: TRBV20-1
abundance: few
CDR3aa: CSARLTGSPDTQYF

j_gene: TRBJ2-7
len: 14
v_gene: TRBV6-1
abundance: many
CDR3aa: CASRGQGGSYEQYF

j_gene: TRBJ2-1
len: 17
v_gene: TRBV7-9
abundance: many
CDR3aa: CASSPELAGDSYNEQFF

j_gene: TRBJ1-1
len: 14
v_gene: TRBV2
abundance: NA
CDR3aa: CAFSNPGTERRAFF

j_gene: TRBJ2-2
len: 18
v_gene: TRBV12-3/TRBV12-4
abundance: many
CDR3aa: CASTPASGGVGSSGELFF

j_gene: TRBJ1-4
len: 14
v_gene: TRBV19
abundance: many
CDR3aa: CASSLRSYHEKLFF